This T cell receptor beta chain was recorded in a study of T-cell reconstitution after alpha-beta-depleted transplantation in children. For TCRbeta, the library was prepared with unique molecular identifiers. TCRdb reprocessed the PCR reads with MiXCR, giving one entry per CDR3 protein. Here the sample spans 600,000 to 700,000 distinct CDR3 sequences, 13% being singletons. This clonotype was picked up a small number of times. Its target is not known. The CDR3 is made up of 16 amino acids. Germline CDR1 is SGHVS and CDR2 is FQNEAQ. Trimming took 2 bases from V and 4 from J; bases not matched to a gene: 8. Study-wide results and caveats: One year after transplant, T-cell counts and diversity came mostly from newly produced T cells.

This specimen consisted of PBMCs, obtained before TCRalphabeta/CD19-depleted stem cell transplant. The rearrangement links TRBV7-8 to TRBJ2-3, with TRBD1 matching over 8 bases. The clonotype originates from a girl between 2 and 10 years old with congenital amegakaryocytic thrombocytopenia, due to receive a stem cell transplant. DNA for the CDR3: TGTGCCAGCAGCTTAAATTCAGGGGGCTTCGCAGATACGCAGTATTTT. Residues: CASSLNSGGFADTQYF.